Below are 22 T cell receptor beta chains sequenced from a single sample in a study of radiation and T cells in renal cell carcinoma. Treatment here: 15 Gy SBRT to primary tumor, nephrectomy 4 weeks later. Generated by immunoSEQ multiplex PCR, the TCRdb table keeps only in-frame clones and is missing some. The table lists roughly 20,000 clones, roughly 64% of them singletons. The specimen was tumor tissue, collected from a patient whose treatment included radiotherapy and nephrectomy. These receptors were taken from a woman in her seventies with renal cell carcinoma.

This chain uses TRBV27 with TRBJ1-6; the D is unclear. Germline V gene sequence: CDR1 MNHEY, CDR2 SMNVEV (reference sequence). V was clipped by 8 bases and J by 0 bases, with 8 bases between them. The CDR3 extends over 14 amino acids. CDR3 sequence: CASGPSSYNSPLHF. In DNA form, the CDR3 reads TGTGCCAGCGGGCCGAGCTCCTATAATTCACCCCTCCACTTT.

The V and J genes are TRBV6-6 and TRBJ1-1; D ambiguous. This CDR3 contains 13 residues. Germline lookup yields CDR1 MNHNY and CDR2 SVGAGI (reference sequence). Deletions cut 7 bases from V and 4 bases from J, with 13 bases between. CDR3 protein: CASKTGDTTEAFF. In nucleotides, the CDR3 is TGTGCCAGCAAAACGGGAGATACCACTGAAGCTTTCTTT.

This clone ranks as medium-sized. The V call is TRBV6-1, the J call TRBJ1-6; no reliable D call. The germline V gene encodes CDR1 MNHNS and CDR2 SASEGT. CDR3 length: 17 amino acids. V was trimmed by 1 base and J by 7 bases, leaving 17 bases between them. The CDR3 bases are TGTGCCAGCAGTGAAGATCTTAGGCAGATACCGAATTCACCCCTCCACTTT. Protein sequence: CASSEDLRQIPNSPLHF.

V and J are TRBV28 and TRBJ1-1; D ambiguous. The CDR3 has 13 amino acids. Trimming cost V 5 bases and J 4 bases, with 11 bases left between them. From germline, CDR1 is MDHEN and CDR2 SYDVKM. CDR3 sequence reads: CASSKTWSTEAFF. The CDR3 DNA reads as TGTGCCAGCAGTAAGACATGGAGCACTGAAGCTTTCTTT. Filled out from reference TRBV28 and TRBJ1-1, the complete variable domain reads DVKVTQSSRYLVKRTGEKVFLECVQDMDHENMFWYRQDPGLGLRLIYFSYDVKMKEKGDIPEGYSVSREKKERFSLILESASTNQTSMYLCASSKTWSTEAFFGQGTRLTVV.

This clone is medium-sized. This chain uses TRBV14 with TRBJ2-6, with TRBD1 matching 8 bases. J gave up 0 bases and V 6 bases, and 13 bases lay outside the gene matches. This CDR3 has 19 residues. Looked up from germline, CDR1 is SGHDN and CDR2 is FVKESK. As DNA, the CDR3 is TGTGCCAGCAGAAAAGGCGGGCAGGGGGCAATCTCTGGGGCCAACGTCCTGACTTTC. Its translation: CASRKGGQGAISGANVLTF.

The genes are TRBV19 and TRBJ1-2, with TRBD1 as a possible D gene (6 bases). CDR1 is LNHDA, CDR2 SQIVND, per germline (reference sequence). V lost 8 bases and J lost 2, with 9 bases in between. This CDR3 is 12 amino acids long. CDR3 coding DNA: TGTGCCAGTGCGGACAGCAACTATGGCTACACCTTC. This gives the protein CASADSNYGYTF.

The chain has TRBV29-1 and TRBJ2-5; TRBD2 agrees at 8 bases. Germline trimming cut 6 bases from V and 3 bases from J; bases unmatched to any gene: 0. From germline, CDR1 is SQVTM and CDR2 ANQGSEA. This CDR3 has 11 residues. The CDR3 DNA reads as TGCAGCGTGGGACTAGAAGAGACCCAGTACTTC. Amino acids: CSVGLEETQYF.

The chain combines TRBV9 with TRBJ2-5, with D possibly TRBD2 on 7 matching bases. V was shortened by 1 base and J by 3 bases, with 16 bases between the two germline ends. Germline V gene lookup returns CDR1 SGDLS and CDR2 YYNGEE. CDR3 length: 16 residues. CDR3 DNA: TGTGCCAGCAGCGTAAGGTGGGGGGGCCTAGAAGAGACCCAGTACTTC. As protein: CASSVRWGGLEETQYF.

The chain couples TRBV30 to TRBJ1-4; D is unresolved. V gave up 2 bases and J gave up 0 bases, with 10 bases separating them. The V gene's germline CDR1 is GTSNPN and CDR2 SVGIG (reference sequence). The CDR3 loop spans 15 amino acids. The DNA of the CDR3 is TGTGCCTGGAGTCCCCATATGGCAACTAATGAAAAACTGTTTTTT. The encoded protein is CAWSPHMATNEKLFF.

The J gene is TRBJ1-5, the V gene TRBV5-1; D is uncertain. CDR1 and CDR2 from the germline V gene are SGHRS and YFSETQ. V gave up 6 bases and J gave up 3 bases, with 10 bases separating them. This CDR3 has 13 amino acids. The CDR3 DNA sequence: TGCGCCAGCATCCCTGTGATCAATCAGCCCCAGCATTTT. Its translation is CASIPVINQPQHF.

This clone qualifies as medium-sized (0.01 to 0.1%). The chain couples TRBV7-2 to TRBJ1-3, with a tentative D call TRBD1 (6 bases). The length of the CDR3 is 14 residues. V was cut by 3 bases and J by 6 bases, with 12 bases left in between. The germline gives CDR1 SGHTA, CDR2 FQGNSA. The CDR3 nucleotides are TGTGCCAGCAGCTTTTCCAGGGGCGAAAACACCATATATTTT. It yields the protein CASSFSRGENTIYF.

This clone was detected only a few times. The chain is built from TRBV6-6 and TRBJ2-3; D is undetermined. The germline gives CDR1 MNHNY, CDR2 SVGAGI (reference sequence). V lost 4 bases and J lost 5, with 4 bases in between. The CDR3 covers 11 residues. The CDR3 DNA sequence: TGTGCCAGCAGTTTAATAGATACGCAGTATTTT. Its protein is CASSLIDTQYF.

CDR3 sequence (DNA): TGCGCCAGCAGCTTGGGCCGACTCAATGAGCAGTTCTTC. Residues: CASSLGRLNEQFF. The V gene is TRBV5-1, the J gene TRBJ2-1; D call uncertain. Germline V lookup: CDR1 SGHRS, CDR2 YFSETQ. The ends were cut back, 0 bases at V and 6 bases at J, with 7 bases in the middle. The length of the CDR3 is 13 residues.

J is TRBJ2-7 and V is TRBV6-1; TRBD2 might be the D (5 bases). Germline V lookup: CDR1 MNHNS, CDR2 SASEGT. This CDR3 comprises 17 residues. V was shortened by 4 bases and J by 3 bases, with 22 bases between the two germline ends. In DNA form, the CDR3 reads TGTGCCAGCAGTGCGGCCCGGACTCCACAAAGAGGCTACGAGCAGTACTTC. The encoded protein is CASSAARTPQRGYEQYF.

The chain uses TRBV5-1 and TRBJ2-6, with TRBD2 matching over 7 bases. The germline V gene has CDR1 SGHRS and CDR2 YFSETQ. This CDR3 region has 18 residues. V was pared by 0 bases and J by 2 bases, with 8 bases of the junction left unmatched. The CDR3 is CASSLAGGGLTGANVLTF. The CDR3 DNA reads TGCGCCAGCAGCTTGGCTGGCGGGGGATTAACTGGGGCCAACGTCCTGACTTTC.

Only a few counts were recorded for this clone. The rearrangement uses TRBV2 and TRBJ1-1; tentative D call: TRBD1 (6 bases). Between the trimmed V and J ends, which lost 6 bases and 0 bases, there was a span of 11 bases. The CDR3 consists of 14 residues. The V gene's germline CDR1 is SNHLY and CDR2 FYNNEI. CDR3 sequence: CASRGGGMNTEAFF. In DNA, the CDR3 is TGTGCCAGCAGGGGAGGGGGAATGAACACTGAAGCTTTCTTT.

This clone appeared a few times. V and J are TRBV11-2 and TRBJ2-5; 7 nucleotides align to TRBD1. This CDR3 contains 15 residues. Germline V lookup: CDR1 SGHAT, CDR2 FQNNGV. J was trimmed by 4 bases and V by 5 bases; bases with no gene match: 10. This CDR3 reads CASSTHRPGGETQYF. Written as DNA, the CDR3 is TGTGCCAGCAGCACCCACAGGCCAGGGGGAGAGACCCAGTACTTC.

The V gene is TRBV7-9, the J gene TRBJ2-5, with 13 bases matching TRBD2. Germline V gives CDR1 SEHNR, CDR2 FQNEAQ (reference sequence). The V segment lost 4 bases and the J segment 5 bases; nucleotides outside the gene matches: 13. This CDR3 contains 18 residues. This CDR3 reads CASSSPLLTSGGSETQYF. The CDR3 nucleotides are TGTGCCAGCAGCTCCCCCTTATTGACTAGCGGGGGGTCGGAGACCCAGTACTTC. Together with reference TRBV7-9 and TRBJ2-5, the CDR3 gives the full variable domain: DTGVSQNPRHKITKRGQNVTFRCDPISEHNRLYWYRQTLGQGPEFLTYFQNEAQLEKSRLLSDRFSAERPKGSFSTLEIQRTEQGDSAMYLCASSSPLLTSGGSETQYFGPGTRLLVL.

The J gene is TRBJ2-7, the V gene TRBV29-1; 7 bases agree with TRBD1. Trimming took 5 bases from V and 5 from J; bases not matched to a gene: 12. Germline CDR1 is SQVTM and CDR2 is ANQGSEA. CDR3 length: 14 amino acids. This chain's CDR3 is CSVRGQVGGNEQYF. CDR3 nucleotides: TGCAGCGTTAGAGGACAGGTCGGTGGCAACGAGCAGTACTTC.

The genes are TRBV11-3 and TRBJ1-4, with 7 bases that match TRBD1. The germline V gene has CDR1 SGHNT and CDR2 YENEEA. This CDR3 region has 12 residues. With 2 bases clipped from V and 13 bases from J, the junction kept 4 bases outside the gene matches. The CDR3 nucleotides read TGTGCCAGCAGCTTATCGGGACAGCTACTGTTTTTT. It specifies CASSLSGQLLFF. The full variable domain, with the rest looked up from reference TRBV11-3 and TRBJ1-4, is EAGVVQSPRYKIIEKKQPVAFWCNPISGHNTLYWYLQNLGQGPELLIRYENEEAVDDSQLPKDRFSAERLKGVDSTLKIQPAELGDSAVYLCASSLSGQLLFFGSGTQLSVL.

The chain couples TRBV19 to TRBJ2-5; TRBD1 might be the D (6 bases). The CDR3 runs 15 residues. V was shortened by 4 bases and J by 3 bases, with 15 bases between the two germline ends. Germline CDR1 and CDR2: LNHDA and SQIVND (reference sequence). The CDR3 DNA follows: TGTGCCAGTAGTACCCTGACAGGTTTAGAAGAGACCCAGTACTTC. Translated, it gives CASSTLTGLEETQYF.

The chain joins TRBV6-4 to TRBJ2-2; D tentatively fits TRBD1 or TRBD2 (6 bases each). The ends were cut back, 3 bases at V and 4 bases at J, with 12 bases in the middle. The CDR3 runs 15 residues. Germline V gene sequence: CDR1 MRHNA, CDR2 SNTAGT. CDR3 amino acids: CASSEEGGSTGELFF. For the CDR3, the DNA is TGTGCCAGCAGTGAAGAAGGGGGGTCCACCGGGGAGCTGTTTTTT.